This T cell receptor beta chain was found in a study of blood T cell repertoires in COVID-19. This clone was detected only once. V was cut by 6 bases and J by 0 bases, with 18 bases left in between. The CDR3 extends over 17 amino acids. Germline CDR1 reads MDHEN; CDR2 reads SYDVKM. TCRdb keeps only in-frame clones here, not all; method: immunoSEQ multiplex PCR. This sample has around 70,000 clones, with about 80% found just once. The clonotype comes from a human donor in a cohort sampled during active COVID-19. The J gene is TRBJ2-1, the V gene TRBV28, with D maybe TRBD2 (6 bases). The specimen was peripheral blood. Here the CDR3 reads CASRVPVGGSSYNEQFF. The CDR3, as DNA: TGTGCCAGCAGAGTCCCAGTGGGGGGAAGCTCCTACAATGAGCAGTTCTTC.